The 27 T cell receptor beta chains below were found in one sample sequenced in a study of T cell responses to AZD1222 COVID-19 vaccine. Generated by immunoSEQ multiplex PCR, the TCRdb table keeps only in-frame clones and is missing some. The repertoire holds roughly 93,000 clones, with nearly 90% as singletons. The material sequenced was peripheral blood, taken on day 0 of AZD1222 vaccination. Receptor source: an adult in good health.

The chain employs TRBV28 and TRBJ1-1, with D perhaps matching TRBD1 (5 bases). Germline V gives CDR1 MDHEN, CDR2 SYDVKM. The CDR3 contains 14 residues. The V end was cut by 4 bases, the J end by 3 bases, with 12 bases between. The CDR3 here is CASSSVGGYTEAFF. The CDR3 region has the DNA TGTGCCAGCAGTTCGGTGGGGGGGTACACTGAAGCTTTCTTT.

CDR3 loop: CASSLWDRGDGYTF. For the CDR3, the DNA is TGTGCCAGCAGTTTGTGGGACAGGGGAGATGGCTACACCTTC. The chain carries TRBV28 and TRBJ1-2, with 10 positions matching TRBD1. There are 14 residues in the CDR3. J lost 6 bases, V lost 3 bases, and 4 bases had no gene match. Germline CDR1 MDHEN, CDR2 SYDVKM.

CDR3 DNA: TGTGCCAGCAGTTACTTCCAAGGGTCCTACGAGCAGTACTTC. Encoded protein: CASSYFQGSYEQYF. This chain joins TRBV6-5 and TRBJ2-7; D gene ambiguous. V was cut by 1 base and J by 1 base, with 8 bases left in between. The CDR3 has 14 amino acids. Germline CDR1 MNHEY, CDR2 SVGAGI.

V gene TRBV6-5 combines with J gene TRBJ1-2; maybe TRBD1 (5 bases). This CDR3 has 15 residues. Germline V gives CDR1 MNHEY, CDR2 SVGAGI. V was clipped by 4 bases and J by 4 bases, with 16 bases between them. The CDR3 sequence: CASSSGSGSSYGYTF. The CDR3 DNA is TGTGCCAGCAGTTCGGGGTCAGGGAGCAGCTATGGCTACACCTTC.

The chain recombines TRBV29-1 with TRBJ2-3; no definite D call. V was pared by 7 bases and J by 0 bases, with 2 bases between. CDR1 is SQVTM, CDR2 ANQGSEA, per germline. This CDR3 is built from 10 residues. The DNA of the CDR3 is TGCAGCGGTAGCACAGATACGCAGTATTTT. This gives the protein CSGSTDTQYF.

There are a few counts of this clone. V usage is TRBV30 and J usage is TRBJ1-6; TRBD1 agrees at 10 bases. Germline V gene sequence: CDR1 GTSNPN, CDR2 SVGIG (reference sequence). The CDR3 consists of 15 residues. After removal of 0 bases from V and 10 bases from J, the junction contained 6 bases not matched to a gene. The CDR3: CAWSVPGQGWSPLHF. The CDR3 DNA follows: TGTGCCTGGAGTGTCCCGGGACAGGGGTGGTCACCCCTCCACTTT.

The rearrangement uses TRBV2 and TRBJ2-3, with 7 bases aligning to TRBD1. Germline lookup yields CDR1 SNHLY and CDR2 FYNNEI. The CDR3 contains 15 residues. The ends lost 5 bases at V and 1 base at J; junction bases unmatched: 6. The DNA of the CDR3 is TGTGCCAGCAGTAAGGGGGCCGCGGGCACAGATACGCAGTATTTT. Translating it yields CASSKGAAGTDTQYF.

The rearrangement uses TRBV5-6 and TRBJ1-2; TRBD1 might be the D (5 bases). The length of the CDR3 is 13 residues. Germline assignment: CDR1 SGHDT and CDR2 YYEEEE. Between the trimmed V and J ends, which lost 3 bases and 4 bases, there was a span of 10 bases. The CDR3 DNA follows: TGTGCCAGCAGCTCGGGGCCCCTCTATGGCTACACCTTC. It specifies CASSSGPLYGYTF.

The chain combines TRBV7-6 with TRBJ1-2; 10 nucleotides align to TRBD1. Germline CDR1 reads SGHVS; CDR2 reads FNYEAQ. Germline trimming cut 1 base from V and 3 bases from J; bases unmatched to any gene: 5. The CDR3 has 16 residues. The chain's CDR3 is CASSLGRDRGYYGYTF. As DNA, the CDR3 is TGTGCCAGCAGCTTAGGCCGGGACAGGGGATACTATGGCTACACCTTC.

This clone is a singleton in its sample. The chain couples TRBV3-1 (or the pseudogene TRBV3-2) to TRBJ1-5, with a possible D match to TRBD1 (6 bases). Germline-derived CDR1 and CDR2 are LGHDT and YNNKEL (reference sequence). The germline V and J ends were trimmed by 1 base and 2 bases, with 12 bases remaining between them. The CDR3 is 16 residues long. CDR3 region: CASSQVGARGNQPQHF. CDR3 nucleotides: TGTGCCAGCAGCCAAGTGGGGGCAAGGGGCAATCAGCCCCAGCATTTT.

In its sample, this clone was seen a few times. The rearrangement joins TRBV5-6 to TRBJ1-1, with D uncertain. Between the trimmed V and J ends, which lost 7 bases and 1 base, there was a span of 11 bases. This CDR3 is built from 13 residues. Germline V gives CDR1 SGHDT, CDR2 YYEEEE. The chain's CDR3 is CASSKSANTEAFF. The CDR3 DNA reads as TGTGCCAGCTCCAAAAGCGCGAACACTGAAGCTTTCTTT.

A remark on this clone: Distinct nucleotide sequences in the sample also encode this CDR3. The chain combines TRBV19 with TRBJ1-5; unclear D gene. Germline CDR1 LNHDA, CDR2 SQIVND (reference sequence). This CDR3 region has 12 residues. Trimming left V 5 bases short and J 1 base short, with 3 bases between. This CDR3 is CASSGSNQPQHF. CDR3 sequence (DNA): TGTGCCAGTAGTGGCAGCAATCAGCCCCAGCATTTT.

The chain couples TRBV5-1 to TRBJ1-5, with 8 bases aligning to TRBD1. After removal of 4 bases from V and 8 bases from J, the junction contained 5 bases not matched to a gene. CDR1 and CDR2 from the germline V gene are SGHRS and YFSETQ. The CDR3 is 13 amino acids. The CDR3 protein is CASSPDRAEPQHF. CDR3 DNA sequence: TGCGCCAGCAGCCCGGACAGGGCGGAGCCCCAGCATTTT.

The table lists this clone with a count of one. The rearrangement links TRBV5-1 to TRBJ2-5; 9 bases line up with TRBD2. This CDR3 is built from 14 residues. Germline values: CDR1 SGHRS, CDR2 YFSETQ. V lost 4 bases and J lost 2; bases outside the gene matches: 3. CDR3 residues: CASSATSGQETQYF. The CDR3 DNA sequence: TGCGCCAGCAGCGCGACTAGCGGACAAGAGACCCAGTACTTC.

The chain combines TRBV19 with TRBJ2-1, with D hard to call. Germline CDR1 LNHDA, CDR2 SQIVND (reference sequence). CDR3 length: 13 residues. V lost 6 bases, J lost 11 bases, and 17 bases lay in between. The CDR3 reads CASSLPSRGQQFF. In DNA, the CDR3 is TGTGCCAGTAGCCTACCTTCGCGAGGCCAGCAGTTCTTC.

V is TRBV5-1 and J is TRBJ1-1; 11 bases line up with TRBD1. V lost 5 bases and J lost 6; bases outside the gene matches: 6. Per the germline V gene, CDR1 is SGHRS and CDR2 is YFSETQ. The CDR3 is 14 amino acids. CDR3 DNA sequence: TGCGCCAGCAGGTCCGGACAGGGGGCCCCTGAAGCTTTCTTT. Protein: CASRSGQGAPEAFF. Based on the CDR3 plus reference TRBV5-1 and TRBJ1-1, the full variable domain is KAGVTQTPRYLIKTRGQQVTLSCSPISGHRSVSWYQQTPGQGLQFLFEYFSETQRNKGNFPGRFSGRQFSNSRSEMNVSTLELGDSALYLCASRSGQGAPEAFFGQGTRLTVV.

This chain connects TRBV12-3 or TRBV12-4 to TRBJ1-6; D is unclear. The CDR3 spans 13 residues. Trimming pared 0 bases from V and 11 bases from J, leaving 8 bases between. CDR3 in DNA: TGTGCCAGCAGTTTAGCGCGGTCTGCACCCCTCCACTTT. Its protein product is CASSLARSAPLHF.

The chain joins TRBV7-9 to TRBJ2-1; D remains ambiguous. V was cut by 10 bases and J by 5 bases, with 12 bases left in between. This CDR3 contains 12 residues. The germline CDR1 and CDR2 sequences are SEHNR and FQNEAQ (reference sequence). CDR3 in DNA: TGTGCCACCACCGTGGGGAACAATGAGCAGTTCTTC. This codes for CATTVGNNEQFF. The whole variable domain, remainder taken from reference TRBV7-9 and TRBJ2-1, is DTGVSQNPRHKITKRGQNVTFRCDPISEHNRLYWYRQTLGQGPEFLTYFQNEAQLEKSRLLSDRFSAERPKGSFSTLEIQRTEQGDSAMYLCATTVGNNEQFFGPGTRLTVL.

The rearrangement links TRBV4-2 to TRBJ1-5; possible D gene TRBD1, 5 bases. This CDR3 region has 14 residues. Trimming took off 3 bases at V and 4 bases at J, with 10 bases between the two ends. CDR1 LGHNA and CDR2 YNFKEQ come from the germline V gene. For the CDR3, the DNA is TGTGCCAGCAGCCAGAGAGGGACGAATCAGCCCCAGCATTTT. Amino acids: CASSQRGTNQPQHF.

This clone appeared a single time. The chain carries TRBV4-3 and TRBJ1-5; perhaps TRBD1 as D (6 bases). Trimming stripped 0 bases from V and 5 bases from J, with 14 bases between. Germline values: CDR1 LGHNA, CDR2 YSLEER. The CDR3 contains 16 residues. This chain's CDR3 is CASSQDLYRADQPQHF. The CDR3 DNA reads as TGCGCCAGCAGCCAAGACTTATACAGGGCGGATCAGCCCCAGCATTTT.

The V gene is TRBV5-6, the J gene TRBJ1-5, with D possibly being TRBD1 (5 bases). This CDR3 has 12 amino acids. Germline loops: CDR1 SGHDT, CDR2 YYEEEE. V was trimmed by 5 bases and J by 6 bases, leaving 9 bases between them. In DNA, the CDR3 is TGTGCCAGCAGTTATGGGGGTCAGCCCCAGCATTTT. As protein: CASSYGGQPQHF.

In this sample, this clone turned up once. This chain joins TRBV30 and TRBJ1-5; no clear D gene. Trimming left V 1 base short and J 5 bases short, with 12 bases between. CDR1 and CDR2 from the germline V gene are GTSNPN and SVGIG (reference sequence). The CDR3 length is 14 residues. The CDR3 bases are TGTGCCTGGAGTGCGGGCAGTGGGTATCAGCCCCAGCATTTT. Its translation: CAWSAGSGYQPQHF.

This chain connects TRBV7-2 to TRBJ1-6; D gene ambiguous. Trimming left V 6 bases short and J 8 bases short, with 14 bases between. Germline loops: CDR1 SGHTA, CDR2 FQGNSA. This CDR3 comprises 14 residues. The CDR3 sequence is CASRSTVYHSPLHF. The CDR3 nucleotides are TGTGCCAGCAGGTCAACCGTTTATCATTCACCCCTCCACTTT.

CDR3 residues: CASMRGRSTDTQYF. DNA for the CDR3: TGTGCCAGCATGCGGGGGAGATCCACAGATACGCAGTATTTT. The chain has TRBV6-5 and TRBJ2-3; 7 nucleotides match TRBD2. Trimming cost V 7 bases and J 2 bases; bases outside gene matches: 6. Germline V gives CDR1 MNHEY, CDR2 SVGAGI. The CDR3 loop spans 14 amino acids.

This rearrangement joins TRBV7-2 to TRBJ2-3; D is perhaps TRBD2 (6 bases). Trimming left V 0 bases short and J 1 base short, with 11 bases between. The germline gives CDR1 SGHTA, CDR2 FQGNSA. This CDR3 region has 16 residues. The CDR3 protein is CASSLAGGPGTDTQYF. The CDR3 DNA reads TGTGCCAGCAGCTTAGCGGGGGGACCCGGCACAGATACGCAGTATTTT.

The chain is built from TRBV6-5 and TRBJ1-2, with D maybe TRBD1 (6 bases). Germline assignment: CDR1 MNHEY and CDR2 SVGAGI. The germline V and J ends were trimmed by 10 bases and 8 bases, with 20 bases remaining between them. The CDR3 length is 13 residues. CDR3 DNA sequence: TGTGCCACCTACGAGGGGGAAATTAGGGGCTACACCTTC. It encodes CATYEGEIRGYTF.

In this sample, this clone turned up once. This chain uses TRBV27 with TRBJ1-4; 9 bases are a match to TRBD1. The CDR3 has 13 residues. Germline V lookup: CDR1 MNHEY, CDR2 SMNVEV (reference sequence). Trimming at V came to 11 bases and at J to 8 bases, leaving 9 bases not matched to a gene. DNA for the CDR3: TGTGCCGGCCCCGGGACAGGGACCGAAAAACTGTTTTTT. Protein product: CAGPGTGTEKLFF.